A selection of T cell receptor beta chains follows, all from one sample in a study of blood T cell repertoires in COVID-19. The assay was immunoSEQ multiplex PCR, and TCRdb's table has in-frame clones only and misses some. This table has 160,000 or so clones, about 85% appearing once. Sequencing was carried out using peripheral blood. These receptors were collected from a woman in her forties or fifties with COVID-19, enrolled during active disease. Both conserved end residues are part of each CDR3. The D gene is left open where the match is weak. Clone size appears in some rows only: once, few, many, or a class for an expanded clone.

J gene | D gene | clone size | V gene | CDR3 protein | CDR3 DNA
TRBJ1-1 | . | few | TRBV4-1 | CASSQRQVNTEAFF | TGCGCCAGCAGCCAGAGACAGGTAAACACTGAAGCTTTCTTT
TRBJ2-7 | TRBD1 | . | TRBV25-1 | CASSGTGAVSEQYF | TGTGCCAGCAGTGGAACAGGGGCCGTGTCCGAGCAGTACTTC
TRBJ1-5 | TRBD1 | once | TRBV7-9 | CASSQDRDGQPQHF | TGTGCCAGCAGCCAGGACAGGGATGGTCAGCCCCAGCATTTT
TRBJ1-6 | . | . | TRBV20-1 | CSASYREITNSPLHF | TGCAGTGCTAGTTACAGGGAGATTACCAATTCACCCCTCCACTTT
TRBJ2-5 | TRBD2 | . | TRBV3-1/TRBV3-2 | CASTTVAGEKEETQYF | TGTGCCAGCACCACGGTCGCGGGGGAGAAAGAAGAGACCCAGTACTTC
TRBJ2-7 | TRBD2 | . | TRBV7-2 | CASSGSGLAGHEQYF | TGTGCCAGCAGCGGCTCGGGACTAGCGGGTCACGAGCAGTACTTC
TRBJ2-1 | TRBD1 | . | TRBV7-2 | CASSPTGEFDYNEQFF | TGTGCCAGCAGCCCCACAGGGGAGTTTGACTACAATGAGCAGTTCTTC
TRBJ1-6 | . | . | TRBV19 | CASSQRGPSSYNSPLHF | TGTGCCAGTAGTCAAAGAGGGCCGAGCTCCTATAATTCACCCCTCCACTTT
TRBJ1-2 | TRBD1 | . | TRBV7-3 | CASSFDRGSGYTF | TGTGCCAGCAGCTTCGACAGGGGGTCTGGCTACACCTTC
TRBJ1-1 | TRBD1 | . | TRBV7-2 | CASSSGQGKDTEAFF | TGTGCCAGCAGCTCGGGACAGGGGAAGGACACTGAAGCTTTCTTT
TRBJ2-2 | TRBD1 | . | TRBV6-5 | CASSYSTGTGELFF | TGTGCCAGCAGTTACTCGACAGGGACCGGGGAGCTGTTTTTT
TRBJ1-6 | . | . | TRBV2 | CASSERGGEGYSPLHF | TGTGCCAGCAGTGAACGTGGGGGCGAAGGGTATTCACCCCTCCACTTT
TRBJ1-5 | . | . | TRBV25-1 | CASNFGDQPQHF | TGTGCCAGCAACTTCGGAGATCAGCCCCAGCATTTT
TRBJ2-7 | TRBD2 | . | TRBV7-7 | CASSPGVLAGAYEQYF | TGTGCTAGCAGCCCAGGCGTCCTAGCGGGGGCCTACGAGCAGTACTTC
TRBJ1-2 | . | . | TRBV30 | CAWSVDRGYTF | TGTGCCTGGAGTGTCGATCGGGGCTACACCTTC
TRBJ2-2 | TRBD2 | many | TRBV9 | CASSVVAGEYTGELFF | TGTGCCAGCAGCGTAGTGGCGGGGGAATACACCGGGGAGCTGTTTTTT
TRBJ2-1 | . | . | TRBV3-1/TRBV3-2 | CASSQFWARPFF | TGTGCCAGCAGCCAATTCTGGGCCCGACCGTTCTTC
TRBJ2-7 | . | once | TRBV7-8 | CASSEQGTPSSYEQYF | TGTGCCAGCAGCGAACAGGGTACACCGAGCTCCTACGAGCAGTACTTC
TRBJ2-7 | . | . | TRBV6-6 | CASSPGRGLLYEQYF | TGTGCCAGCAGTCCCGGGAGGGGGCTTCTCTACGAGCAGTACTTC
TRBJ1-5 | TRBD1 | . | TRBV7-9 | CASSATGVQPQHF | TGTGCCAGCAGCGCGACAGGGGTTCAGCCCCAGCATTTT
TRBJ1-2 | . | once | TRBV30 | CAWSVLVGYYGYTF | TGTGCCTGGAGTGTACTTGTGGGCTACTATGGCTACACCTTC
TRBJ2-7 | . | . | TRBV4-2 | CASSQDETTGGSGEQYF | TGTGCCAGCAGCCAAGATGAGACGACAGGCGGTTCTGGCGAGCAGTACTTC
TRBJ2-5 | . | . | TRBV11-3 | CASSQRAHAQETQYF | TGTGCCAGCAGCCAGAGGGCGCACGCACAAGAGACCCAGTACTTC
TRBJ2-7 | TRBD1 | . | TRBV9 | CASSVVGGSHEQYF | TGTGCCAGCAGCGTTGTAGGGGGCTCCCACGAGCAGTACTTC
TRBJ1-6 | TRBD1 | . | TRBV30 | CAWAVQGINSPLHF | TGTGCCTGGGCCGTACAGGGGATCAATTCACCCCTCCACTTT
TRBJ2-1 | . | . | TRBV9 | CASSVGSTTSEQFF | TGTGCCAGCAGCGTAGGGAGCACCACAAGTGAGCAGTTCTTC
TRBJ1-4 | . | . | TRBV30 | CAWSDPRGGSEKLFF | TGTGCCTGGAGTGACCCCCGGGGGGGGAGTGAAAAACTGTTTTTT
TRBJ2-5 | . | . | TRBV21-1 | CASSKALHKGDETQYF | TGTGCCAGCAGCAAAGCGCTCCACAAGGGGGATGAGACCCAGTACTTC
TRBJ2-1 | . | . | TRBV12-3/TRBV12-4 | CASRAGTTNEQFF | TGTGCCAGCAGGGCCGGAACTACTAATGAGCAGTTCTTC
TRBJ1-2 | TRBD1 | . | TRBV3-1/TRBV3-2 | CASSQLGQGAPGGYGYTF | TGTGCCAGCAGCCAACTGGGACAGGGGGCGCCGGGAGGCTATGGCTACACCTTC
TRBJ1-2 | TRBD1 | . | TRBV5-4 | CASSPGTGKDGYTF | TGTGCCAGCAGCCCAGGGACAGGGAAGGATGGCTACACCTTC
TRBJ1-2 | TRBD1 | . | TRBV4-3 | CASSQNDRVGGYTF | TGCGCCAGCAGCCAAAACGACAGGGTCGGTGGCTACACCTTC
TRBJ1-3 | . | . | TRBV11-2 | CASSLEAVFSGNTIYF | TGTGCCAGCAGCTTAGAGGCGGTCTTCTCTGGAAACACCATATATTTT
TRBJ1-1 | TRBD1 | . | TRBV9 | CASTPQGAWAEAFF | TGTGCCAGCACCCCGCAGGGGGCTTGGGCTGAAGCTTTCTTT
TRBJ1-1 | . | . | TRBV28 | CASRPDRTNTEAFF | TGTGCCAGCAGACCTGACAGGACGAACACTGAAGCTTTCTTT
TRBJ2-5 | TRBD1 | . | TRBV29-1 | CSVTGGQETQYF | TGCAGCGTTACAGGGGGCCAAGAGACCCAGTACTTC
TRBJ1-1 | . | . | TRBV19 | CASSIPGNLPEAFF | TGTGCCAGTAGTATACCGGGTAATTTGCCTGAAGCTTTCTTT
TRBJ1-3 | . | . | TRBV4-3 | CASSQGSSGNTIYF | TGCGCCAGCAGCCAAGGTAGCTCTGGAAACACCATATATTTT
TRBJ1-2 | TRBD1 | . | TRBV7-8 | CASSRRDRVGYTF | TGTGCCAGCAGCCGCCGGGACAGGGTCGGCTACACCTTC
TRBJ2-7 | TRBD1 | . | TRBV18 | CASSPGTAITSYEQYF | TGTGCCAGCTCACCCGGGACAGCCATCACCTCCTACGAGCAGTACTTC
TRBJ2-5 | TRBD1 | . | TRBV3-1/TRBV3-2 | CASSQDPGGVETQYF | TGTGCCAGCAGCCAAGATCCAGGGGGTGTGGAGACCCAGTACTTC
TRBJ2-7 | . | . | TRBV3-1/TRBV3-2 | CASSPRSVGYEQYF | TGTGCCAGCAGCCCCCGTAGCGTCGGTTACGAGCAGTACTTC
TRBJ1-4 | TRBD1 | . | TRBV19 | CASSTWTGFATNEKLFF | TGTGCCAGTAGTACGTGGACAGGTTTTGCAACTAATGAAAAACTGTTTTTT
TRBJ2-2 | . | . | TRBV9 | CASSVERESGELFF | TGTGCCAGCAGCGTAGAGAGGGAAAGCGGGGAGCTGTTTTTT
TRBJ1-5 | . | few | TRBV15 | CATSRAGGPQHF | TGTGCCACCAGCAGAGCGGGGGGGCCCCAGCATTTT
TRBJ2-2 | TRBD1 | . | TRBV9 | CASSEPGQGAGELFF | TGTGCCAGCAGCGAACCGGGACAGGGCGCCGGGGAGCTGTTTTTT
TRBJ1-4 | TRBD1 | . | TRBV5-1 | CASSVTGGAEEKLFF | TGCGCCAGCAGCGTGACAGGGGGCGCAGAAGAAAAACTGTTTTTT
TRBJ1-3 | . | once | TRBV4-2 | CASSQGTSSGNTIYF | TGTGCCAGCAGCCAAGGCACGAGCTCTGGAAACACCATATATTTT
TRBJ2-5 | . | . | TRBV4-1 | CASSQEASVDQETQYF | TGCGCCAGCAGCCAAGAGGCTAGCGTAGATCAAGAGACCCAGTACTTC
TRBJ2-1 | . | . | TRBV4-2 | CASSQDPGGVYNEQFF | TGTGCCAGCAGCCAAGACCCCGGGGGAGTCTACAATGAGCAGTTCTTC
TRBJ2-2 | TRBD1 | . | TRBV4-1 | CASSQVDRGTGELFF | TGCGCCAGCAGCCAAGTTGACAGGGGTACCGGGGAGCTGTTTTTT
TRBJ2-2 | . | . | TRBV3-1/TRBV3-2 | CASSQGWQEPTGELFF | TGTGCCAGCAGCCAAGGCTGGCAGGAACCCACCGGGGAGCTGTTTTTT
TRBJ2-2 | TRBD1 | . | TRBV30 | CAWSATGAGELFF | TGTGCCTGGAGTGCCACAGGGGCCGGGGAGCTGTTTTTT
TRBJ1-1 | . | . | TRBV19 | CASSIPGNTEAFF | TGTGCCAGTAGTATTCCCGGGAACACTGAAGCTTTCTTT
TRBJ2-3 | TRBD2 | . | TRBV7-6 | CASSLAGVSGGATDTQYF | TGTGCCAGCAGCTTAGCGGGAGTGAGCGGGGGGGCGACAGATACGCAGTATTTT
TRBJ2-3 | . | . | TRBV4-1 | CASSYTQGFSTDTQYF | TGCGCCAGCAGCTACACACAGGGATTTAGCACAGATACGCAGTATTTT
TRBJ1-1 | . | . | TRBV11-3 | CASSFPEGGGTEAFF | TGTGCCAGCAGCTTTCCTGAGGGGGGAGGGACTGAAGCTTTCTTT
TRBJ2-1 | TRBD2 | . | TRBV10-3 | CAISESRGGPNEQFF | TGTGCCATCAGTGAGTCGCGGGGGGGCCCCAATGAGCAGTTCTTC
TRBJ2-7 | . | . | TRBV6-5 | CASADYTYEQYF | TGTGCCAGCGCCGACTATACCTACGAGCAGTACTTC
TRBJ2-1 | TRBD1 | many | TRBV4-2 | CASSQAPGQLYNEQFF | TGTGCCAGCAGCCAAGCTCCGGGACAGTTGTACAATGAGCAGTTCTTC